One sample yielded the 29 T cell receptor beta chains listed below, sequenced in a study of blood T cell repertoires in COVID-19. Here immunoSEQ multiplex PCR was the method, and the copy in TCRdb shows in-frame clones only, minus some. Found here are 150,000 or so clones, 55% to 75% of them singletons; the top ten hold about 1.9%. The sample was peripheral blood. These receptors all stem from a woman aged 65 to 85 with acute or convalescent COVID-19.

The chain is built from TRBV6-6 and TRBJ2-3, with TRBD2 matching over 8 bases. With 5 bases clipped from V and 1 base from J, the junction kept 5 bases outside the gene matches. Germline CDR1 reads MNHNY; CDR2 reads SVGAGI (reference sequence). The CDR3 is made up of 15 amino acids. Written as DNA, the CDR3 is TGTGCCAGCAGTCTCCCGGGGGGGGGCACAGATACGCAGTATTTT. It encodes CASSLPGGGTDTQYF.

V and J are TRBV5-1 and TRBJ2-1, with D unclear. There are 14 residues in the CDR3. V dropped 0 bases and J dropped 6 bases, with 10 bases sitting between them. CDR1 and CDR2 from the germline V gene are SGHRS and YFSETQ. Here the CDR3 reads CASSLDVTRNEQFF. CDR3 sequence (DNA): TGCGCCAGCAGCTTGGATGTTACACGCAATGAGCAGTTCTTC.

The chain links TRBV3-1 (or the pseudogene TRBV3-2) to TRBJ2-1; TRBD1 agrees at 8 bases. Germline CDR1 is LGHDT and CDR2 is YNNKEL (reference sequence). V lost 4 bases to trimming and J lost 3 bases; unmatched junction nucleotides: 5. The CDR3 runs to 15 residues. The CDR3 DNA reads TGTGCCAGCAGCCTTACCGGGACAGGCTACAATGAGCAGTTCTTC. This gives the protein CASSLTGTGYNEQFF.

This clone was counted ten times or more. This sequence joins TRBV4-1 and TRBJ1-1, with no clear D. The ends were cut back, 2 bases at V and 0 bases at J, with 10 bases in the middle. Germline V gene data show CDR1 as MGHRA and CDR2 as YSYEKL. The CDR3 extends over 15 amino acids. CDR3 residues: CASSQKAPVNTEAFF. Written as DNA, the CDR3 is TGCGCCAGCAGCCAAAAAGCCCCGGTGAACACTGAAGCTTTCTTT.

There are a few counts of this clone. The V and J genes are TRBV6-5 and TRBJ2-7; TRBD2 matches 7 bases. V lost 8 bases and J lost 2; bases outside the gene matches: 6. CDR1 is MNHEY and CDR2 is SVGAGI in the germline V gene. The CDR3 is 13 amino acids. This chain's CDR3 is CASGTTLAYEQYF. The DNA of the CDR3 is TGTGCCAGCGGGACTACCCTAGCCTACGAGCAGTACTTC.

The chain employs TRBV4-3 and TRBJ1-4, with a tentative D call TRBD1 (6 bases). The CDR3 is made up of 16 amino acids. Germline-derived CDR1 and CDR2 are LGHNA and YSLEER. V was clipped by 2 bases and J by 0 bases, with 10 bases between them. The CDR3 region has the DNA TGCGCCAGCAGCCAATCCCCAGGGGCAACTAATGAAAAACTGTTTTTT. Translation: CASSQSPGATNEKLFF.

The chain combines TRBV27 with TRBJ1-1; 10 bases map to TRBD1. Germline V lookup: CDR1 MNHEY, CDR2 SMNVEV (reference sequence). The J segment lost 5 bases and the V segment lost 2 bases, leaving 14 bases of the junction unmatched. The CDR3 runs to 18 residues. The CDR3 spells CASSLKARPGQGSTEAFF. CDR3 in DNA: TGTGCCAGCAGTTTAAAAGCCAGACCGGGACAGGGGTCTACTGAAGCTTTCTTT.

This clone appeared a few times. The genes are TRBV5-1 and TRBJ2-2, with 7 bases fitting TRBD1. V trimming: 3 bases; J trimming: 4 bases; junction bases outside the gene matches: 3. There are 14 residues in the CDR3. Germline V gene lookup returns CDR1 SGHRS and CDR2 YFSETQ. CDR3 protein: CASSSNRGTGELFF. In DNA form, the CDR3 reads TGCGCCAGCAGCTCAAACAGGGGCACCGGGGAGCTGTTTTTT.

The chain links TRBV29-1 to TRBJ2-7, with unresolved D. CDR1 and CDR2 (germline): SQVTM, ANQGSEA. The CDR3 totals 13 residues. The germline V and J ends were trimmed by 4 bases and 2 bases, with 12 bases remaining between them. CDR3 in DNA: TGCAGCGTTGGGGTGGGCAGGACCTACGAGCAGTACTTC. Its translation: CSVGVGRTYEQYF.

The rearrangement joins TRBV6-6 to TRBJ2-5; TRBD2 is a possible D gene (6 bases). This CDR3 comprises 15 residues. V gave up 6 bases and J gave up 1 base, with 15 bases separating them. Germline V gene lookup returns CDR1 MNHNY and CDR2 SVGAGI (reference sequence). The CDR3: CASRFTGVIQETQYF. In DNA, the CDR3 is TGTGCCAGCAGGTTCACGGGGGTGATCCAAGAGACCCAGTACTTC.

Points on this clone: Germline and junction disagree at one end, which may indicate a read error. The chain carries TRBV5-1 and TRBJ1-5, with 8 bases that match TRBD1. This CDR3 contains 15 residues. Germline-derived CDR1 and CDR2 are SGHRS and YFSETQ. CDR3 coding DNA: TGCGCCAGCAGATTGGAGGACAGGGCCGAGTGGCCCCAGCATTTT. The encoded protein is CASRLEDRAEWPQHF.

This clone was seen a few times. This chain uses TRBV2 with TRBJ1-5; maybe TRBD1 (6 bases). Germline V gene data show CDR1 as SNHLY and CDR2 as FYNNEI. The CDR3 extends over 16 amino acids. V was cut by 2 bases and J by 2 bases, with 13 bases left in between. The CDR3 loop is CASSEPGGGGNQPQHF. The CDR3 DNA sequence: TGTGCCAGCAGTGAACCGGGGGGCGGCGGCAATCAGCCCCAGCATTTT.

A few counts support this clone. The chain joins TRBV7-9 to TRBJ2-5, with D perhaps TRBD2 (6 bases). The CDR3 totals 15 residues. CDR1 is SEHNR, CDR2 FQNEAQ, per germline (reference sequence). The V gene lost 2 bases and the J gene lost 2 bases, with 12 bases spanning the gap. CDR3 protein: CASSLPSGGQETQYF. The CDR3 DNA reads TGTGCCAGCAGCTTACCTTCCGGGGGACAAGAGACCCAGTACTTC.

Only a few counts were recorded for this clone. This rearrangement joins TRBV3-1 (or the pseudogene TRBV3-2) to TRBJ1-1, with D hard to call. CDR1 LGHDT and CDR2 YNNKEL come from the germline V gene (reference sequence). Deletions cut 1 base from V and 4 bases from J, with 7 bases between. This CDR3 is built from 13 residues. For the CDR3, the DNA is TGTGCCAGCAGCCAAGGGGCAGGCACTGAAGCTTTCTTT. It encodes CASSQGAGTEAFF.

The genes are TRBV5-4 and TRBJ1-2; TRBD1 matches at 10 bases. Germline V gene data show CDR1 as SGHNT and CDR2 as YYREEE (reference sequence). V lost 4 bases and J lost 2; bases outside the gene matches: 8. This CDR3 comprises 16 residues. Here the CDR3 reads CASSRDRGRGNYGYTF. CDR3 coding DNA: TGTGCCAGCAGCCGAGACAGGGGGCGCGGCAACTATGGCTACACCTTC.

The J gene is TRBJ1-1, the V gene TRBV19, with a weak D call TRBD1 (5 bases). Germline-derived CDR1 and CDR2 are LNHDA and SQIVND (reference sequence). CDR3 length: 17 amino acids. Trimming left V 7 bases short and J 0 bases short, with 21 bases between. The CDR3 sequence is CASNNLDSVIMNTEAFF. DNA of the CDR3: TGTGCCAGTAACAACCTCGACAGCGTTATTATGAACACTGAAGCTTTCTTT.

V and J are TRBV4-1 and TRBJ2-1; D is possibly TRBD1 (6 bases). From germline, CDR1 is MGHRA and CDR2 YSYEKL. Trimming took 0 bases from V and 4 from J, leaving 22 bases between them. The CDR3 is made up of 19 amino acids. This CDR3 reads CASSQDVDRMMGEYNEQFF. In DNA, the CDR3 is TGCGCCAGCAGCCAAGACGTGGACAGAATGATGGGAGAATACAATGAGCAGTTCTTC.

J is TRBJ2-7 and V is TRBV25-1; D is undetermined. Germline V gene data show CDR1 as MGHDK and CDR2 as SYGVNS. V was trimmed by 3 bases and J by 7 bases, leaving 4 bases between them. CDR3 length: 10 residues. This CDR3 is CASSDREQYF. The DNA of the CDR3 is TGTGCCAGCAGTGACAGAGAGCAGTACTTC.

The V gene is TRBV3-1 (or the pseudogene TRBV3-2), the J gene TRBJ2-1; the D is unclear. Germline V CDR1 and CDR2: LGHDT, YNNKEL (reference sequence). Trimming removed 1 base from V and 1 base from J, with 8 bases in between. CDR3 length: 15 residues. CDR3 in DNA: TGTGCCAGCAGCCAAGCAGGCGTTTCCTACAATGAGCAGTTCTTC. As protein: CASSQAGVSYNEQFF.

The rearrangement joins TRBV4-1 to TRBJ1-6; D gene unclear. From germline, CDR1 is MGHRA and CDR2 YSYEKL. The ends were cut back, 4 bases at V and 2 bases at J, with 6 bases in the middle. CDR3 length: 14 residues. CDR3 region: CASSPGTYNSPLHF. The CDR3 DNA reads as TGCGCCAGCAGCCCCGGGACCTATAATTCACCCCTCCACTTT.

This clone was counted a few times. The chain links TRBV30 to TRBJ1-2, with D tentatively TRBD1 (5 bases). V was clipped by 0 bases and J by 8 bases, with 16 bases between them. Germline assignment: CDR1 GTSNPN and CDR2 SVGIG (reference sequence). The CDR3 is made up of 14 amino acids. CDR3 residues: CAWSVPERGGGYTF. The CDR3 bases are TGTGCCTGGAGTGTACCAGAAAGGGGTGGAGGCTACACCTTC.

This clone came up many times. The rearrangement joins TRBV6-5 to TRBJ1-1; 7 nucleotides agree with TRBD1. The V gene's germline CDR1 is MNHEY and CDR2 SVGAGI. Trimming removed 5 bases from V and 3 bases from J; junction bases left unmatched: 3. The CDR3 is 13 residues long. CDR3 in amino acids: CASSTGAHTEAFF. CDR3 coding DNA: TGTGCCAGCAGTACAGGGGCCCACACTGAAGCTTTCTTT.

This clone was observed a few times. The CDR3 DNA sequence: TGTGCCAGCAGTCACAACGCGGGGGGGCGCACCGGGGAGCTGTTTTTT. Amino acid sequence: CASSHNAGGRTGELFF. The chain combines TRBV5-4 with TRBJ2-2, with 9 bases that match TRBD2. CDR1 and CDR2 (germline): SGHNT, YYREEE (reference sequence). V shed 5 bases and J 4 bases; nucleotides not matched to a gene: 9. The length of the CDR3 is 16 residues.

The chain recombines TRBV28 with TRBJ1-2; 7 nucleotides line up with TRBD1. The V and J ends lost 3 bases and 7 bases, in that order; junction bases with no gene match: 5. The CDR3 contains 13 residues. From germline, CDR1 is MDHEN and CDR2 SYDVKM. The CDR3 is CASSLGQGGGYTF. DNA of the CDR3: TGTGCCAGCAGTTTGGGTCAGGGGGGTGGCTACACCTTC.

The genes are TRBV19 and TRBJ2-7; tentative D call: TRBD2 (5 bases). V lost 5 bases and J lost 0, with 20 bases in between. The CDR3 totals 17 residues. Per germline, CDR1 LNHDA and CDR2 SQIVND (reference sequence). The CDR3: CASSFLPGRSGSYEQYF. Written as DNA, the CDR3 is TGTGCCAGTAGTTTTCTACCCGGGCGCAGCGGCTCCTACGAGCAGTACTTC.

The chain is built from TRBV19 and TRBJ1-5; 12 bases line up with TRBD1. After removal of 5 bases from V and 6 bases from J, the junction contained 5 bases not matched to a gene. Germline V CDR1 and CDR2: LNHDA, SQIVND (reference sequence). This CDR3 is 15 amino acids long. The CDR3 loop is CASSPRDRGPQPQHF. Here the CDR3 DNA reads TGTGCCAGTAGTCCCCGGGACAGGGGGCCTCAGCCCCAGCATTTT.

Only a few counts were recorded for this clone. The chain couples TRBV30 to TRBJ1-6; no firm D call. Germline CDR1 GTSNPN, CDR2 SVGIG (reference sequence). The V end lost 1 base, the J end lost 0 bases, and 7 bases lay between the germline ends. The CDR3 contains 15 residues. The CDR3 bases are TGTGCCTGGAGTGCCCTTAGCTCCTATAATTCACCCCTCCACTTT. Encoded protein: CAWSALSSYNSPLHF.

J is TRBJ2-5 and V is TRBV15; 8 positions match TRBD2. The CDR3 has 19 residues. V shed 2 bases, J shed 2 bases, and the junction held 16 bases outside the gene matches. Per germline, CDR1 LNHNV and CDR2 YYDKDF (reference sequence). In nucleotides, the CDR3 is TGTGCCACCAGCAGACCTCCTTCAGGGATTAGCGGGGTACAAGAGACCCAGTACTTC. It translates to CATSRPPSGISGVQETQYF.

The chain joins TRBV7-9 to TRBJ1-1; 7 bases align to TRBD1. Germline trimming cut 6 bases from V and 0 bases from J; bases unmatched to any gene: 4. The length of the CDR3 is 14 residues. The V gene's germline CDR1 is SEHNR and CDR2 FQNEAQ (reference sequence). The CDR3 reads CASRPTGMNTEAFF. CDR3 in DNA: TGTGCCAGCAGGCCGACAGGGATGAACACTGAAGCTTTCTTT.